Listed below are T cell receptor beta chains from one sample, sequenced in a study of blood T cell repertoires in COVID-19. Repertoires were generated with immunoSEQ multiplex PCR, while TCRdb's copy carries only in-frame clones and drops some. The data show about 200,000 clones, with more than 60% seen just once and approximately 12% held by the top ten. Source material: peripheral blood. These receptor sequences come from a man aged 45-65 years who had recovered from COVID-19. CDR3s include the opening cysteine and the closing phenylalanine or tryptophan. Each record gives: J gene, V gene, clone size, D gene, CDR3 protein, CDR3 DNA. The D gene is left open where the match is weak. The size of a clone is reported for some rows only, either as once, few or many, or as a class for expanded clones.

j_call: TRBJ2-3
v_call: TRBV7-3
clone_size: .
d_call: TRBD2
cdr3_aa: CASSHRLAGGTDTQYF
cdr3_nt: TGTGCCAGCAGCCACAGACTAGCGGGAGGCACAGATACGCAGTATTTT

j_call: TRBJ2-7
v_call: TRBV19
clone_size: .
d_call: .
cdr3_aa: CASSVSTSSYEQYF
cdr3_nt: TGTGCCAGTAGTGTCTCGACAAGCTCCTACGAGCAGTACTTC

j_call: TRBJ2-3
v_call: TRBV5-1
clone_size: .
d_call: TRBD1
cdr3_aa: CASSFGTGITDTQYF
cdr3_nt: TGCGCCAGCAGCTTCGGGACAGGGATCACAGATACGCAGTATTTT

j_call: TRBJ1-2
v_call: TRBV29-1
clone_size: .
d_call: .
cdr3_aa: CSVDWQFYGYTF
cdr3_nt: TGCAGCGTTGACTGGCAGTTCTATGGCTACACCTTC

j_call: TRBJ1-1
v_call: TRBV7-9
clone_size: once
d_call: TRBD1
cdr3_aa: CASSLRQGAREAFF
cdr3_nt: TGTGCCAGCAGCTTACGTCAGGGGGCGAGGGAAGCTTTCTTT

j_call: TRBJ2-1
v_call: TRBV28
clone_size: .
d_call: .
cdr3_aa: CASSNKGVLSFEQFF
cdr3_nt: TGTGCCAGCAGTAACAAGGGGGTTTTGAGTTTTGAACAGTTCTTC

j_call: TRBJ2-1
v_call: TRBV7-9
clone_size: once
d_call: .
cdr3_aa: CASSSQLDSYNEQFF
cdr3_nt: TGTGCCAGCAGCTCTCAACTAGACTCCTACAATGAGCAGTTCTTC

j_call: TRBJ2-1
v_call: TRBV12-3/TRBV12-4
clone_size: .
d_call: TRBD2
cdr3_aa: CASSRGLGNEQFF
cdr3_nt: TGTGCCAGCAGTCGGGGACTAGGGAATGAGCAGTTCTTC

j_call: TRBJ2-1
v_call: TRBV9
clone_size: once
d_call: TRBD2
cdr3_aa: CASSARLAGINEQFF
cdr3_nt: TGTGCCAGCAGCGCAAGACTAGCGGGGATAAATGAGCAGTTCTTC

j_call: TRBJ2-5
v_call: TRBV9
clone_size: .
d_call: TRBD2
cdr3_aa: CASSVDDMAGGLRGETQYF
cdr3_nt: TGTGCCAGCAGCGTCGACGATATGGCGGGAGGGCTCCGGGGAGAGACCCAGTACTTC

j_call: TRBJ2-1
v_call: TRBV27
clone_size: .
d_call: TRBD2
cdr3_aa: CASSLWASGTYEQFF
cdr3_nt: TGTGCCAGCAGTTTATGGGCTAGCGGGACTTACGAGCAGTTCTTC

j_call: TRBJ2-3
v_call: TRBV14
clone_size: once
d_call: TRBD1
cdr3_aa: CASSRGLGQPEQNTQYF
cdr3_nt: TGTGCCAGCAGCCGAGGCCTGGGACAGCCTGAACAAAATACGCAGTATTTT

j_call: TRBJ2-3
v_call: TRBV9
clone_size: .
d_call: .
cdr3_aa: CASSVEGADTDTQYF
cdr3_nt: TGTGCCAGCAGCGTAGAAGGGGCAGATACAGATACGCAGTATTTT

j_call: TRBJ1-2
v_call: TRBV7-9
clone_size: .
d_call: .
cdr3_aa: CASSGVIFGVYGYTF
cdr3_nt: TGTGCCAGCAGCGGAGTGATCTTCGGGGTATATGGCTACACCTTC

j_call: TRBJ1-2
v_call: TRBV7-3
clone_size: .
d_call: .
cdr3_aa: CASSQYREVNYGYTF
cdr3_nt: TGTGCCAGCAGCCAATACAGGGAAGTCAACTATGGCTACACCTTC

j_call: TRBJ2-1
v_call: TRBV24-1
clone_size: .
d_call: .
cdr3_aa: CATSDNERSSYNEQFF
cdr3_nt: TGTGCCACCAGTGATAATGAACGCAGCTCCTACAATGAGCAGTTCTTC

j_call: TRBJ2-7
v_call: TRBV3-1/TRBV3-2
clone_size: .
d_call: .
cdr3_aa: CASSPRPVAYEQYF
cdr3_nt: TGTGCCAGCAGCCCTCGCCCAGTCGCCTACGAGCAGTACTTC

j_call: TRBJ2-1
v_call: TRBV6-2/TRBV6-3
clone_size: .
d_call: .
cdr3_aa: CASSYPIPGSGINEQFF
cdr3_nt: TGTGCCAGCAGTTACCCAATCCCAGGGTCAGGTATTAATGAGCAGTTCTTC

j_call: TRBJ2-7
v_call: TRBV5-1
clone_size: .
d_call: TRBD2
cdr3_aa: CASSLQASGRGGSYEQYF
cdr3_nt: TGCGCCAGCAGCTTGCAGGCTAGCGGGAGAGGTGGCTCCTACGAGCAGTACTTC

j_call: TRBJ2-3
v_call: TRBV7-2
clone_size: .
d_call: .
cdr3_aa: CASSPEYLATDTQYF
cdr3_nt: TGTGCCAGCAGCCCGGAGTATCTAGCCACAGATACGCAGTATTTT

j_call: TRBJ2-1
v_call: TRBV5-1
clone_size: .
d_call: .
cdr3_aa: CASSSQGYSYNEQFF
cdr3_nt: TGCGCCAGCAGCTCCCAGGGTTACTCCTACAATGAGCAGTTCTTC

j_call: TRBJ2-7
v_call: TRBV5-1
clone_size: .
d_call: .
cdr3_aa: CASSLGSQGAYEQYF
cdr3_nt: TGCGCCAGCAGCCTAGGCTCCCAGGGCGCCTACGAGCAGTACTTC

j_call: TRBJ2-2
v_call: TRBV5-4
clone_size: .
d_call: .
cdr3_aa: CASSLERTGELFF
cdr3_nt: TGTGCCAGCAGCTTAGAGAGGACCGGGGAGCTGTTTTTT

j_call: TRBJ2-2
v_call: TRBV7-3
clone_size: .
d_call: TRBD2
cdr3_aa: CATGTSGTGELFF
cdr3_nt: TGTGCCACCGGGACTAGCGGGACCGGGGAGCTGTTTTTT

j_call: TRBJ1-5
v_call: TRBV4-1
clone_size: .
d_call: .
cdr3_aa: CASSQGVTGGSNQPQHF
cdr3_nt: TGCGCCAGCAGCCAAGGAGTGACGGGGGGTAGCAATCAGCCCCAGCATTTT

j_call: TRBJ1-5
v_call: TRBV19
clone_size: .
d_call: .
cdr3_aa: CASSMNPSEPQHF
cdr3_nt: TGTGCCAGTAGTATGAACCCATCGGAGCCCCAGCATTTT

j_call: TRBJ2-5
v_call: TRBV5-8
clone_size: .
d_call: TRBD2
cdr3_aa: CASSLALAGVGETQYF
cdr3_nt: TGTGCCAGCAGCTTGGCCTTAGCGGGAGTAGGAGAGACCCAGTACTTC

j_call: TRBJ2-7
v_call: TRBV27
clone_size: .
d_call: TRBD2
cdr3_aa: CASRRTTSGNYEQYF
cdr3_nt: TGTGCCAGCAGACGAACGACTAGCGGCAACTACGAGCAGTACTTC

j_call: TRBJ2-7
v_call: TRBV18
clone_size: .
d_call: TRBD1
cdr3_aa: CASSPGTATYEQYF
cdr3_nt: TGTGCCAGCTCACCAGGGACAGCGACCTACGAGCAGTACTTC